These 24 T cell receptor beta chains were sequenced from one sample in a study of cytomegalovirus exposure and HLA in healthy donors. PCR used 60 Vbeta primers and 13 Jbeta primers. TCRdb keeps only in-frame clones here, not all; method: immunoSEQ multiplex PCR. The table has more than 200,000 clones, 65% to 80% seen once. The sample consisted of PBMCs. The receptors stem from a man aged 35 to 55 in good health and CMV-seronegative.

The V and J genes are TRBV11-1 and TRBJ2-7, with D tentatively TRBD2 (5 bases). The CDR3 is 15 amino acids. Germline loops: CDR1 SGHAT, CDR2 FQDESV (reference sequence). Trimming stripped 4 bases from V and 2 bases from J, with 15 bases between. CDR3 in amino acids: CASSSRTEWPYEQYF. Written as DNA, the CDR3 is TGTGCCAGCAGCTCCCGGACTGAGTGGCCCTACGAGCAGTACTTC.

Worth noting for this clone: Other DNA variants within this sample encode the same CDR3. CDR3 sequence: CASSVAGNSNQPQHF. CDR3 sequence (DNA): TGTGCCAGCAGCGTAGCGGGAAATAGCAATCAGCCCCAGCATTTT. The chain uses TRBV9 and TRBJ1-5, with unresolved D. The V gene's germline CDR1 is SGDLS and CDR2 YYNGEE. V was pared by 0 bases and J by 0 bases, with 7 bases between. The CDR3 extends over 15 amino acids.

The gene calls are TRBV29-1 and TRBJ2-1, with D maybe TRBD2 (5 bases). Trimming stripped 4 bases from V and 7 bases from J, with 17 bases between. This CDR3 has 14 residues. From germline, CDR1 is SQVTM and CDR2 ANQGSEA. CDR3 loop: CSVAGPASRNEQFF. The CDR3 DNA follows: TGCAGCGTTGCTGGTCCGGCTAGCAGGAATGAGCAGTTCTTC.

The rearrangement links TRBV4-2 to TRBJ1-1; D is unresolved. CDR3 length equals 15 residues. Trimming took off 0 bases at V and 1 base at J, with 9 bases between the two ends. Germline V lookup: CDR1 LGHNA, CDR2 YNFKEQ. The DNA of the CDR3 is TGTGCCAGCAGCCAAGATCTGGGAGCGAACACTGAAGCTTTCTTT. Encoded protein: CASSQDLGANTEAFF.

A note on this clone: The sample holds other DNA sequences that translate to the same CDR3. This chain connects TRBV6-5 to TRBJ1-2; 12 bases agree with TRBD1. Germline lookup yields CDR1 MNHEY and CDR2 SVGAGI. The CDR3 runs 15 residues. The V and J ends lost 5 bases and 2 bases, in that order; junction bases with no gene match: 3. This chain's CDR3 is CASSLGTGGNYGYTF. The CDR3 nucleotides read TGTGCCAGCAGTCTCGGGACAGGGGGCAACTATGGCTACACCTTC.

This clone has more than one count but fewer than ten. The chain is built from TRBV15 and TRBJ2-1; 7 bases are shared with TRBD2. The trim removed 0 bases at V and 9 bases at J, leaving 5 bases unmatched. CDR1 and CDR2 from the germline V gene are LNHNV and YYDKDF (reference sequence). There are 14 residues in the CDR3. CDR3 sequence: CATSRERGVGEQFF. The CDR3 nucleotides are TGTGCCACCAGCAGAGAACGGGGGGTAGGTGAGCAGTTCTTC.

The V and J genes are TRBV27 and TRBJ2-3; the match to TRBD2 covers 10 bases. V was pared by 3 bases and J by 5 bases, with 8 bases of the junction left unmatched. The CDR3 contains 16 residues. Germline CDR1 MNHEY, CDR2 SMNVEV (reference sequence). DNA of the CDR3: TGTGCCAGCAGTTTTCTGGCTAGCGGGAGAATAGATACGCAGTATTTT. Protein product: CASSFLASGRIDTQYF.

The rearrangement uses TRBV6-4 and TRBJ2-3; TRBD2 is a possible D gene (6 bases). Trimming removed 8 bases at V and 5 bases at J, with 17 bases between. This CDR3 is built from 14 residues. Germline CDR1 and CDR2: MRHNA and SNTAGT. Here the CDR3 reads CASGGDGGIDTQYF. The DNA of the CDR3 is TGTGCCAGCGGCGGGGACGGAGGAATAGATACGCAGTATTTT.

The chain links TRBV7-2 to TRBJ2-7; D unclear. The germline CDR1 and CDR2 sequences are SGHTA and FQGNSA. Trimming removed 3 bases at V and 3 bases at J, with 9 bases between. This CDR3 is 13 amino acids long. The CDR3 coding sequence is TGTGCCAGCAGCTTGACAAACCTCTACGAGCAGTACTTC. Its protein is CASSLTNLYEQYF. Filled out from reference TRBV7-2 and TRBJ2-7, the complete variable domain reads GAGVSQSPSNKVTEKGKDVELRCDPISGHTALYWYRQSLGQGLEFLIYFQGNSAPDKSGLPSDRFSAERTGGSVSTLTIQRTQQEDSAVYLCASSLTNLYEQYFGPGTRLTVT.

This sequence joins TRBV7-8 and TRBJ1-1, with 8 bases that match TRBD1. From germline, CDR1 is SGHVS and CDR2 FQNEAQ. The CDR3 runs 13 residues. Losses at the gene ends were 5 bases for V and 4 bases for J; bases not matched to a gene: 3. The CDR3 bases are TGTGCCAGCAGCGCGGACAGGGTCACTGAAGCTTTCTTT. The encoded protein is CASSADRVTEAFF.

V usage is TRBV6-5 and J usage is TRBJ1-5, with D unresolved. The CDR3 spans 12 residues. Germline CDR1 is MNHEY and CDR2 is SVGAGI. Trimming shortened V by 6 bases and J by 6 bases, and 9 bases separated the two germline ends. CDR3 sequence: CASSLLGQPQHF. The CDR3 bases are TGTGCCAGCAGCTTACTCGGTCAGCCCCAGCATTTT.

There are many counts of this clone. This chain connects TRBV11-2 to TRBJ2-1; 9 bases map to TRBD2. The germline V gene encodes CDR1 SGHAT and CDR2 FQNNGV. The length of the CDR3 is 12 residues. V shed 3 bases, J shed 13 bases, and the junction held 4 bases outside the gene matches. The chain's CDR3 is CASSFTGTSQFF. CDR3 DNA sequence: TGTGCCAGCAGCTTTACCGGGACTAGCCAGTTCTTC.

The V call is TRBV11-2, the J call TRBJ2-1; 12 nucleotides match TRBD2. The CDR3 sequence is 16 residues long. The junction had 4 bases not matched to a gene; V was cut back by 4 bases and J by 3 bases. Germline CDR1 is SGHAT and CDR2 is FQNNGV. This chain's CDR3 is CASSSTSGGVYNEQFF. In DNA, the CDR3 is TGTGCCAGCAGCTCGACTAGCGGGGGTGTCTACAATGAGCAGTTCTTC.

The chain links TRBV5-4 to TRBJ2-1, with 10 bases lining up with TRBD2. Germline CDR1 is SGHNT and CDR2 is YYREEE (reference sequence). There are 15 residues in the CDR3. The V gene end was trimmed by 4 bases and the J gene end by 5 bases; junction bases not matched to a gene: 6. CDR3 region: CASSQILAGDNEQFF. CDR3 nucleotides: TGTGCCAGCAGCCAGATTCTAGCGGGAGACAATGAGCAGTTCTTC.

The genes are TRBV7-6 and TRBJ2-5; the match to TRBD2 covers 9 bases. The CDR3 is 18 residues long. Trimming cost V 0 bases and J 3 bases; bases outside gene matches: 11. The germline gives CDR1 SGHVS, CDR2 FNYEAQ. Written as DNA, the CDR3 is TGTGCCAGCAGCTTAGCGTTTCTAGCGGGGCGTAAAGAAGAGACCCAGTACTTC. Translation: CASSLAFLAGRKEETQYF.

V usage is TRBV25-1 and J usage is TRBJ1-1, with D possibly TRBD1 on 5 matching bases. Trimming pared 4 bases from V and 3 bases from J, leaving 18 bases between. CDR3 length: 16 residues. Germline CDR1 is MGHDK and CDR2 is SYGVNS. The CDR3 is CASSGFLWGPYTEAFF. The CDR3 DNA is TGTGCCAGCAGTGGATTCTTGTGGGGCCCTTACACTGAAGCTTTCTTT.

The chain employs TRBV25-1 and TRBJ2-2; 9 bases agree with TRBD1. V shed 1 base and J 10 bases; nucleotides not matched to a gene: 13. Looked up from germline, CDR1 is MGHDK and CDR2 is SYGVNS. The CDR3 is 17 amino acids. The CDR3 spells CASSESGLVQGASELFF. CDR3 in DNA: TGTGCCAGCAGTGAATCGGGTTTAGTACAGGGGGCGTCGGAGCTGTTTTTT.

This clone was seen only a few times. The rearrangement joins TRBV5-4 to TRBJ2-2; 10 bases are a match to TRBD1. The CDR3 has 18 amino acids. J lost 4 bases, V lost 3 bases, and 12 bases had no gene match. Germline V CDR1 and CDR2: SGHNT, YYREEE (reference sequence). The DNA of the CDR3 is TGTGCCAGCAGCTCTCTGGACAGGGGGTTCATGAGCACCGGGGAGCTGTTTTTT. Translating gives CASSSLDRGFMSTGELFF.

The rearrangement joins TRBV4-3 to TRBJ1-1; D is perhaps TRBD1 (6 bases). The CDR3 has 14 residues. The V end was cut by 0 bases, the J end by 10 bases, with 15 bases between. CDR1 and CDR2 from the germline V gene are LGHNA and YSLEER. CDR3 region: CASSQDGIGGSAFF. The CDR3 DNA sequence: TGCGCCAGCAGCCAAGACGGGATAGGGGGATCAGCTTTCTTT.

This rearrangement joins TRBV6-5 to TRBJ2-3; the match to TRBD2 covers 8 bases. The length of the CDR3 is 15 residues. J lost 4 bases, V lost 5 bases, and 8 bases had no gene match. Germline V CDR1 and CDR2: MNHEY, SVGAGI. The chain's CDR3 is CASSPIAGRADTQYF. The CDR3 DNA reads as TGTGCCAGCAGTCCGATAGCGGGAAGGGCAGATACGCAGTATTTT.

The chain joins TRBV6-5 to TRBJ1-4; the D is unclear. Germline CDR1 is MNHEY and CDR2 is SVGAGI. Between the trimmed V and J ends, which lost 6 bases and 0 bases, there was a span of 8 bases. CDR3 length: 14 amino acids. In DNA form, the CDR3 reads TGTGCCAGCAGGACTGATGCAACTAATGAAAAACTGTTTTTT. It yields the protein CASRTDATNEKLFF.

This chain uses TRBV7-8 with TRBJ1-2, with TRBD1 matching over 8 bases. The CDR3 has 15 amino acids. The germline gives CDR1 SGHVS, CDR2 FQNEAQ. Unmatched junction bases numbered 7, after V lost 5 bases and J lost 2 bases. CDR3 amino acids: CASSNRQGRNYGYTF. In nucleotides, the CDR3 is TGTGCCAGCAGCAATCGACAGGGGAGAAACTATGGCTACACCTTC.

This clone was observed a single time. CDR3 loop: CASSIQGPMNTEAFF. The CDR3 coding sequence is TGCGCCAGCAGCATACAGGGGCCCATGAACACTGAAGCTTTCTTT. The chain uses TRBV5-1 and TRBJ1-1, with 7 bases aligning to TRBD1. The CDR3 loop spans 15 amino acids. Per the germline V gene, CDR1 is SGHRS and CDR2 is YFSETQ. V lost 4 bases, J lost 0 bases, and 6 bases stayed unmatched.

A word on this clone: Other DNA variants within this sample encode the same CDR3. This sequence joins TRBV18 and TRBJ1-1; D might be TRBD1 (6 bases). The CDR3 totals 13 residues. V gave up 6 bases and J gave up 1 base, with 9 bases separating them. CDR1 is KGHSH, CDR2 LQKENI, per germline. The DNA for the CDR3 is TGTGCCAGCTCCCCGACAGGGAACACTGAAGCTTTCTTT. It specifies CASSPTGNTEAFF.